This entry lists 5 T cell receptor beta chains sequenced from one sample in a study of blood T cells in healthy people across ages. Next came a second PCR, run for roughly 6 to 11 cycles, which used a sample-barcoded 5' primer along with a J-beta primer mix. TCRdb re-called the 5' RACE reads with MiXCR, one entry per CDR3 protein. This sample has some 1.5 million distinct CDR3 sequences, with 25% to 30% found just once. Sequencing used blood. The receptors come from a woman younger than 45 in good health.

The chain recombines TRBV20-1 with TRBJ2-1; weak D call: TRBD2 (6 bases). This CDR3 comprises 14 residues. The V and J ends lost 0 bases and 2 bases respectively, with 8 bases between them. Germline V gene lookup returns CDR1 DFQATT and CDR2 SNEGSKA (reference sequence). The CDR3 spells CSAREGGPYNEQFF. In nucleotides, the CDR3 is TGCAGTGCTAGAGAGGGAGGCCCCTACAATGAGCAGTTCTTC.

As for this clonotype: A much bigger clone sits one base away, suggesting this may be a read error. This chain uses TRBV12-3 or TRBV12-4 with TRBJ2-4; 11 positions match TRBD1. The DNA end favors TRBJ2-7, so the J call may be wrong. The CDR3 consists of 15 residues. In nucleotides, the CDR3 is TGTGCCGGCAGCTCCGGGACAGGGGGGACCTACGAGCAGTACTTC. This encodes CAGSSGTGGTYEQYF.

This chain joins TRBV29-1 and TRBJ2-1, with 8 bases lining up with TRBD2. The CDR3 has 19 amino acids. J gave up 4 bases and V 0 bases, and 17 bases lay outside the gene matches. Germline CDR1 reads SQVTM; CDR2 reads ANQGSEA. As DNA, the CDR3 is TGCAGCGTTGAAGATGTTGCAAGTAGAAGTAGCGGGGTTTACAATGAGCAGTTCTTC. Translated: CSVEDVASRSSGVYNEQFF.

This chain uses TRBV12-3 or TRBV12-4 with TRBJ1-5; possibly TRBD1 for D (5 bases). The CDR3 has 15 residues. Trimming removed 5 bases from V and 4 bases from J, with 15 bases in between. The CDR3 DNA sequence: TGTGCCAGCAGTATAGTCAGTGGGGGTAATCAGCCCCAGCATTTT. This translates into CASSIVSGGNQPQHF.

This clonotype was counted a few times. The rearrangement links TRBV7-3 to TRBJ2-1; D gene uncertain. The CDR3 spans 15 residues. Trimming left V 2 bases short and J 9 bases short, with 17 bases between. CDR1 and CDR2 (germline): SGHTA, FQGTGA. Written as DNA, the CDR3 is TGTGCCAGCAGCTTATCTGGAAGTCCGGTTGGTGAGCAGTTCTTC. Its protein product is CASSLSGSPVGEQFF.